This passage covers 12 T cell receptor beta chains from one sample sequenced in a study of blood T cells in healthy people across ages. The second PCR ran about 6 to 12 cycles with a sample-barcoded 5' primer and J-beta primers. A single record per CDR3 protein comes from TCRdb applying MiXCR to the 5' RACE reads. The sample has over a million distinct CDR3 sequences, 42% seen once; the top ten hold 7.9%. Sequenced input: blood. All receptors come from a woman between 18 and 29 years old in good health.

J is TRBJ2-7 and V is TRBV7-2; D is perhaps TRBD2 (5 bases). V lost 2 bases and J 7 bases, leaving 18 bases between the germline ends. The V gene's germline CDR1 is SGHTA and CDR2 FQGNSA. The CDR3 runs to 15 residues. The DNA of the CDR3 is TGTGCCAGCAGCTTAATCTTGGACTCCTACAATGAGCAGTACTTC. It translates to CASSLILDSYNEQYF. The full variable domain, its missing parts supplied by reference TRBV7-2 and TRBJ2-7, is GAGVSQSPSNKVTEKGKDVELRCDPISGHTALYWYRQSLGQGLEFLIYFQGNSAPDKSGLPSDRFSAERTGGSVSTLTIQRTQQEDSAVYLCASSLILDSYNEQYFGPGTRLTVT.

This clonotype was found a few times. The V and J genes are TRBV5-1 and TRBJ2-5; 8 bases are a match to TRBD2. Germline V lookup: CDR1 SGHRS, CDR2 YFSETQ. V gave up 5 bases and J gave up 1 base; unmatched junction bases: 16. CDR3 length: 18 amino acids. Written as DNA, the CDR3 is TGCGCCAGCAGTGGACTAACGACTAGCGTATTTCCCCAAGAGACCCAGTACTTC. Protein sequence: CASSGLTTSVFPQETQYF.

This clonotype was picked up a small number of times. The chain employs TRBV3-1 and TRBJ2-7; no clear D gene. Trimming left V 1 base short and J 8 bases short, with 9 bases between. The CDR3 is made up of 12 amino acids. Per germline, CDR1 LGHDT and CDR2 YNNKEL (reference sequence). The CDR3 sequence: CASSQAELQQYF. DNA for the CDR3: TGTGCCAGCAGCCAAGCGGAGCTCCAGCAGTACTTC.

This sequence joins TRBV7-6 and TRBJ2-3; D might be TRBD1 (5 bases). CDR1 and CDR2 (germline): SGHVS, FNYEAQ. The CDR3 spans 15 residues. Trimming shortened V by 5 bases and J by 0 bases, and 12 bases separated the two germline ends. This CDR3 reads CASSRQLPSTDTQYF. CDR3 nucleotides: TGTGCCAGCAGCAGACAGTTGCCTAGCACAGATACGCAGTATTTT.

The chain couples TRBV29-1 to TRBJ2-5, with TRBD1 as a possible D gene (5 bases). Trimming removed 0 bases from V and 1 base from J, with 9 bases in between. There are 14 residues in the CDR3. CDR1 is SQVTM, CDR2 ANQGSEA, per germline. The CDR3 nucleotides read TGCAGCGTTGAAGACTGGGGCATCCAAGAGACCCAGTACTTC. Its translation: CSVEDWGIQETQYF.

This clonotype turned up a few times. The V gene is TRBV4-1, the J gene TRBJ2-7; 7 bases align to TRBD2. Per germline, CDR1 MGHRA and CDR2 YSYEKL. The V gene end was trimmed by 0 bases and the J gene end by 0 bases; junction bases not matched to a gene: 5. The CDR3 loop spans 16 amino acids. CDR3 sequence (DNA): TGCGCCAGCAGCCAAGAAAGCGGGGCCTCCTCCTACGAGCAGTACTTC. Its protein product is CASSQESGASSYEQYF.

The CDR3 region has the DNA TGTGCCAGCAGTTCCGTCGTCGCCCCCGGGACAGGGGACAACTATGGCTACACCTTC. Translated: CASSSVVAPGTGDNYGYTF. This chain links TRBV12-3 or TRBV12-4 with TRBJ1-2; TRBD1 aligns across 10 bases. There are 19 residues in the CDR3. V gave up 4 bases and J gave up 2 bases; unmatched junction bases: 16.

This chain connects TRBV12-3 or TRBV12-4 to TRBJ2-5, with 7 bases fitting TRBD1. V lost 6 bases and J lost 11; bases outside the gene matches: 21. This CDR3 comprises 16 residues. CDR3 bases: TGTGCCAGCAGCCCCGTCGGGACAGTCCAGAACAATGAGCAGTACTTC. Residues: CASSPVGTVQNNEQYF.

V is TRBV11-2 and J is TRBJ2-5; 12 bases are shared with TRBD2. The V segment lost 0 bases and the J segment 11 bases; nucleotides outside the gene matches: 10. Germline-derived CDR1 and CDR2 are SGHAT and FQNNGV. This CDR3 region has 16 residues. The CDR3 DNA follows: TGTGCCAGCAGCTTAGATGCGGGACTAGCGGGTAATGAGCAGTACTTC. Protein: CASSLDAGLAGNEQYF.

CDR3 loop: CASSRSGFNEKLFF. In DNA, the CDR3 is TGTGCCAGCAGCCGCTCGGGGTTTAATGAAAAACTGTTTTTT. The chain carries TRBV5-5 and TRBJ1-4; D is ambiguous. The CDR3 runs 14 residues. The V end was cut by 4 bases, the J end by 4 bases, with 11 bases between. Germline values: CDR1 SGHKS, CDR2 YYEKEE (reference sequence).

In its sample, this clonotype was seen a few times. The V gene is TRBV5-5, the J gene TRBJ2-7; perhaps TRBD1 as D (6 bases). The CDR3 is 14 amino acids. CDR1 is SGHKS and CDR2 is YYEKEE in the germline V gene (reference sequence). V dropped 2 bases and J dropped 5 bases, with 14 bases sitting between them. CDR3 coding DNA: TGTGCCAGCAGCTTCCCCAGGGGATCGGACGAGCAGTACTTC. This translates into CASSFPRGSDEQYF. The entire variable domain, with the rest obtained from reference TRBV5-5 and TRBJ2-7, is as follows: DAGVTQSPTHLIKTRGQQVTLRCSPISGHKSVSWYQQVLGQGPQFIFQYYEKEERGRGNFPDRFSARQFPNYSSELNVNALLLGDSALYLCASSFPRGSDEQYFGPGTRLTVT.

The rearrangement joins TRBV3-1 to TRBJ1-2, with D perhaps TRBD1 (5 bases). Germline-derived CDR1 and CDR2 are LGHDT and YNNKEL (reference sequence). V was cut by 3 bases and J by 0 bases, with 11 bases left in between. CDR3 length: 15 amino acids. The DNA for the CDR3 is TGTGCCAGCAGCCATCCCACGGGACCTAACTATGGCTACACCTTC. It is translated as CASSHPTGPNYGYTF.